The sequence of this T cell receptor beta chain was determined in a study of Ad26.COV2.S vaccination and SARS-CoV-2 variants. Treatment of the sample: some 19 received Ad26.COV2.S at low or high dose, single or two shots; several received placebo; per-sample allocation not given. Day 63 following the first vaccine or placebo injection was when the samples were taken. CDR1 is KGHDR and CDR2 is SFDVKD in the germline V gene. This CDR3 contains 14 residues. Trimming took 2 bases from V and 1 from J, leaving 6 bases between them. Method: immunoSEQ multiplex PCR; TCRdb's copy keeps in-frame clones and lacks some. Of 300,000 to 400,000 clones in the sample, 80% to 90% were seen once.

The V gene is TRBV24-1, the J gene TRBJ2-3; D is ambiguous. This material consisted of peripheral blood, taken in a trial of Ad26.COV2.S vaccine versus placebo. The TCR originated in a person aged 18 to 59 who received the Ad26.COV2.S COVID-19 vaccine or a placebo. CDR3 nucleotides: TGTGCCACCAGTGATTCCGCACGCACAGATACGCAGTATTTT. Translation: CATSDSARTDTQYF.